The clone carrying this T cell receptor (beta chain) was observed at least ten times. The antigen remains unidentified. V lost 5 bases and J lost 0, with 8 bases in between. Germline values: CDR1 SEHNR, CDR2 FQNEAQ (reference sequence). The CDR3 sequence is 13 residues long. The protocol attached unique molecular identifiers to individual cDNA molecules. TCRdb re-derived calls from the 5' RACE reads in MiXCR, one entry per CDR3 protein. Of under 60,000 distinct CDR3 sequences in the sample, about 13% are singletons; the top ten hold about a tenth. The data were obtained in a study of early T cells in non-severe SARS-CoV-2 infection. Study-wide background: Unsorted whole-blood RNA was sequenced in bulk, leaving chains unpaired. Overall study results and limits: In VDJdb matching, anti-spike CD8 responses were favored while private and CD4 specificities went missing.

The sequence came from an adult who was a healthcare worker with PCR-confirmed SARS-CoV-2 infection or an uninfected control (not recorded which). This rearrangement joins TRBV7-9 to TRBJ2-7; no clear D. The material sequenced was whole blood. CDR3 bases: TGTGCCAGCAGCCCTTGGAGCTCCTACGAGCAGTACTTC. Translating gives CASSPWSSYEQYF.